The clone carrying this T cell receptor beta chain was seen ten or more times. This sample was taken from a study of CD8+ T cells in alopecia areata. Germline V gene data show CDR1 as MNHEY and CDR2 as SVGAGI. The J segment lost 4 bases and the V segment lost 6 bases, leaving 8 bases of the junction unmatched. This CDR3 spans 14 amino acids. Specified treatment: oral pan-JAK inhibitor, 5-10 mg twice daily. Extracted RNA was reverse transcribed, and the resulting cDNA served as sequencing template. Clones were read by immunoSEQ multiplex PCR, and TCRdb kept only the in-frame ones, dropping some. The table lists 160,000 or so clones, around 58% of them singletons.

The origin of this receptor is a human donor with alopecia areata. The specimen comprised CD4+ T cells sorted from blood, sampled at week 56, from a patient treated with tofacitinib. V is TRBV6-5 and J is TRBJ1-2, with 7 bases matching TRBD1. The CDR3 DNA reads TGTGCCAGCAGCATTGACAGGGCGCCCTATGGCTACACCTTC. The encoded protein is CASSIDRAPYGYTF.